The present entry profiles one TCR beta chain with its context. Its antigen is currently unknown. This sample stems from a study of T-cell memory formation after mild COVID-19. TCR alpha and TCR beta cDNA libraries carrying sample barcodes and UMIs came from 5'RACE with constant-segment primers. One entry per CDR3 protein, called by TCRdb with MiXCR from the 5' RACE reads. This sample has some 50,000 distinct CDR3 sequences, with around 10% found just once. The study, taken as a whole, reports: Day 37-peaking second-wave clones had unconfirmed SARS-CoV-2 specificity. Balance between CD4 and CD8 was seen in clones contracting day 15 to 85, and a CD4+ lean was seen in later expanders.

Sequencing used PBMCs or a T cell subset sorted from them (not recorded which). This TCR was sampled from a man aged 18 to 35 who had mild COVID-19 (a few samples of this study predate the infection). Cell type and time point are not known.

The CDR3 loop reads CASSTETPLTDTQYF. CDR3 nucleotide sequence: TGTGCCAGCAGTACGGAAACTCCCCTCACAGATACGCAGTATTTT. The genes are TRBV2 and TRBJ2-3; D call uncertain. Germline-derived CDR1 and CDR2 are SNHLY and FYNNEI. Trimming stripped 5 bases from V and 2 bases from J, with 14 bases between. The CDR3 runs to 15 residues.